This T cell receptor beta chain was sequenced during a study of blood T cell repertoires in COVID-19. This clone was observed once. V lost 6 bases, J lost 5 bases, and 7 bases lay in between. The CDR3 has 12 residues. Germline V gene sequence: CDR1 MNHEY, CDR2 SVGAGI. Authors' methods: Amplifying reference gene primers gave estimates of nucleated cell counts. The table came from immunoSEQ multiplex PCR; TCRdb's copy has only in-frame clones and leaves some out. V, J and clone size were drawn from that table, and D and trimming were deduced from the DNA. The sample yields around 200,000 clones, around 80% seen once.

This receptor was identified in a woman older than 75 with active or convalescent COVID-19. Input material: peripheral blood. The chain couples TRBV6-5 to TRBJ1-4; unclear D gene. CDR3 DNA sequence: TGTGCCAGCAGCAAGAGGAATGAAAAACTGTTTTTT. Its translation is CASSKRNEKLFF.